Following are 24 T cell receptor beta chains from one sample sequenced in a study of T cells in Graves' hyperthyroidism and ophthalmopathy. The investigators amplified TCR beta CDR3 regions from RNA transcripts. Primed by the HTBI set, a first-round RT-PCR was run on the TCR CDR3. TCRdb reprocessed the multiplex PCR reads via MiXCR and lists one record per CDR3 protein. The sample contains about 24,000 distinct CDR3 sequences, 45% to 55% of which appear only once. Sequenced input: blood. These receptors originate from a woman aged 40 to 50 with Graves' hyperthyroidism that later progressed to Graves' ophthalmopathy.

Points on this clonotype: A read error may account for a junction end that differs from germline. V is TRBV20-1 and J is TRBJ2-4, with a weak D call TRBD2 (5 bases). Germline V lookup: CDR1 DFQATT, CDR2 SNEGSKA (reference sequence). The CDR3 is made up of 11 amino acids. The CDR3 DNA follows: TGCAGTACTAGTGGCAATCGCAGTCAGTACTTC. Its protein product is CSTSGNRSQYF.

The chain combines TRBV11-2 with TRBJ1-1; D gene unclear. The germline V gene encodes CDR1 SGHAT and CDR2 FQNNGV. The CDR3 contains 13 residues. V lost 0 bases to trimming and J lost 3 bases, with 5 bases between them. CDR3 sequence: CASSLDVDTEAFF. The CDR3 region has the DNA TGTGCCAGCAGCTTAGACGTGGACACTGAAGCTTTCTTT.

This clonotype was seen many times. The chain joins TRBV5-4 to TRBJ2-1; D is possibly TRBD1 or TRBD2 (5 bases each). This CDR3 is built from 14 residues. The germline V gene encodes CDR1 SGHNT and CDR2 YYREEE (reference sequence). Trimming took off 2 bases at V and 6 bases at J, with 12 bases between the two ends. Here the CDR3 reads CASSLVGPINEQFF. CDR3 nucleotides: TGTGCCAGCAGCTTAGTGGGACCAATCAATGAGCAGTTCTTC.

The chain recombines TRBV10-2 with TRBJ2-3; D is uncertain. Trimming left V 5 bases short and J 1 base short, with 10 bases between. CDR3 length equals 14 residues. Germline V gives CDR1 WSHSY, CDR2 SAAADI. This CDR3 reads CASSRRWGTDTQYF. In nucleotides, the CDR3 is TGCGCCAGCAGTAGAAGATGGGGCACAGATACGCAGTATTTT.

This clonotype is labeled medium-sized (0.01 to 0.1%). This chain joins TRBV10-1 and TRBJ2-3, with D perhaps being TRBD1 or TRBD2 (5 bases each). Germline CDR1 and CDR2: WNHNN and SYGVQD (reference sequence). Deletions cut 0 bases from V and 2 bases from J, with 9 bases between. The CDR3 totals 15 residues. The CDR3 spells CASSESGTVTDTQYF. In nucleotides, the CDR3 is TGCGCCAGCAGTGAGTCCGGGACGGTCACAGATACGCAGTATTTT.

There are many counts of this clonotype. The CDR3 DNA sequence: TGTGCCAGCAGCTTAGACGCGACTAGCGGGAGAAGTGAGACCCAGTACTTC. Its protein is CASSLDATSGRSETQYF. The V and J genes are TRBV7-3 and TRBJ2-5; 12 nucleotides agree with TRBD2. J gave up 5 bases and V 2 bases, and 9 bases lay outside the gene matches. CDR1 and CDR2 (germline): SGHTA, FQGTGA. The CDR3 has 17 residues.

This clonotype was picked up many times. The rearrangement links TRBV27 to TRBJ2-1; tentatively, D is TRBD1 (5 bases). Germline assignment: CDR1 MNHEY and CDR2 SMNVEV (reference sequence). V lost 5 bases to trimming and J lost 0 bases, with 14 bases between them. CDR3 length equals 16 residues. CDR3 nucleotide sequence: TGTGCCAGCAGTCCCATACGACAGAACTCCTACAATGAGCAGTTCTTC. As protein: CASSPIRQNSYNEQFF.

This clonotype was seen at least ten times. CDR3 region: CASLRAGSSYEQYF. The CDR3, as DNA: TGTGCCAGCCTCCGGGCGGGGAGCTCCTACGAGCAGTACTTC. The chain combines TRBV28 with TRBJ2-7; perhaps TRBD2 as D (6 bases). V was cut by 8 bases and J by 0 bases, with 14 bases left in between. The germline CDR1 and CDR2 sequences are MDHEN and SYDVKM. The CDR3 has 14 amino acids.

This clonotype was picked up many times. The gene calls are TRBV27 and TRBJ2-7; D is unclear. V lost 3 bases and J lost 6, with 15 bases in between. The V gene's germline CDR1 is MNHEY and CDR2 SMNVEV (reference sequence). The CDR3 length is 14 residues. The CDR3 here is CASSLGSSPREQYF. For the CDR3, the DNA is TGTGCCAGCAGTTTGGGGTCCTCCCCCCGCGAGCAGTACTTC.

CDR3 in DNA: TGCAGCGTTGAAGTCGGGAGTACGGATACGCAGTATTTT. Translated: CSVEVGSTDTQYF. The chain carries TRBV29-1 and TRBJ2-3; possibly TRBD2 for D (6 bases). The CDR3 has 13 amino acids. CDR1 and CDR2 from the germline V gene are SQVTM and ANQGSEA. V dropped 1 base and J dropped 6 bases, with 11 bases sitting between them.

The rearrangement joins TRBV9 to TRBJ2-7; D remains ambiguous. The germline V gene encodes CDR1 SGDLS and CDR2 YYNGEE. Trimming took 2 bases from V and 5 from J, leaving 5 bases between them. CDR3 length: 11 amino acids. CDR3 loop: CASSVGDEQYF. In nucleotides, the CDR3 is TGTGCCAGCAGCGTTGGCGACGAGCAGTACTTC.

Many counts were recorded for this clonotype. The rearrangement links TRBV6-4 to TRBJ2-3, with 11 bases matching TRBD2. V lost 3 bases to trimming and J lost 2 bases; unmatched junction nucleotides: 1. The CDR3 contains 15 residues. Germline V gene sequence: CDR1 MRHNA, CDR2 SNTAGT. CDR3 in amino acids: CASSEGLADTDTQYF. In DNA form, the CDR3 reads TGTGCCAGCAGTGAGGGACTAGCGGACACAGATACGCAGTATTTT.

This clonotype was seen ten or more times. The chain links TRBV27 to TRBJ1-2; TRBD1 is a possible D gene (6 bases). The CDR3 covers 14 residues. V lost 5 bases and J lost 5, with 15 bases in between. In germline, CDR1 is MNHEY, CDR2 SMNVEV (reference sequence). CDR3 DNA: TGTGCCAGCAGTCCCAGGGGCGCGGGGTATGGCTACACCTTC. This codes for CASSPRGAGYGYTF.

The rearrangement joins TRBV20-1 to TRBJ1-4; the D gene is possibly TRBD1 (6 bases). The CDR3 has 13 residues. CDR1 is DFQATT and CDR2 is SNEGSKA in the germline V gene (reference sequence). V lost 2 bases, J lost 8 bases, and 12 bases lay in between. The chain's CDR3 is CSARQTGNEKLFF. In nucleotides, the CDR3 is TGCAGTGCTAGACAAACAGGGAACGAAAAACTGTTTTTT.

This clonotype has a handful of counts. The chain combines TRBV5-8 with TRBJ2-2, with 9 bases aligning to TRBD2. The germline V gene has CDR1 SGHTS and CDR2 YDEGEE. The CDR3 spans 17 residues. V shed 3 bases, J shed 7 bases, and the junction held 13 bases outside the gene matches. This CDR3 reads CASSYGPSGRPIGELFF. CDR3 DNA sequence: TGTGCCAGCAGCTATGGTCCCAGCGGGAGGCCCATCGGGGAGCTGTTTTTT.

By proportion, this clonotype is medium-sized. This chain links TRBV7-3 with TRBJ2-1; D not resolved. CDR3 length equals 14 residues. Germline CDR1 is SGHTA and CDR2 is FQGTGA. Trimming removed 4 bases at V and 7 bases at J, with 14 bases between. CDR3 nucleotides: TGTGCCAGCAGCTCCACCGCGGCCGATAATGAGCAGTTCTTC. It encodes CASSSTAADNEQFF.

The chain has TRBV5-6 and TRBJ2-7; no clear D. Trimming removed 2 bases from V and 4 bases from J, with 4 bases in between. The CDR3 consists of 11 residues. The germline gives CDR1 SGHDT, CDR2 YYEEEE. CDR3 in amino acids: CASSFRYEQYF. The DNA of the CDR3 is TGTGCCAGCAGCTTTCGGTACGAGCAGTACTTC.

This clonotype rates as medium-sized. The chain has TRBV7-2 and TRBJ2-5; no definite D call. Germline CDR1 reads SGHTA; CDR2 reads FQGNSA. Deletions cut 3 bases from V and 4 bases from J, with 9 bases between. The length of the CDR3 is 13 residues. DNA for the CDR3: TGTGCCAGCAGCTTCTTAGGCCGAGAGACCCAGTACTTC. This gives the protein CASSFLGRETQYF.

Worth noting for this clonotype: Its ends do not fully match the called genes, so a read error is possible. V gene TRBV10-3 combines with J gene TRBJ1-6, with D tentatively TRBD1 (6 bases). Germline V lookup: CDR1 ENHRY, CDR2 SYGVKD. This CDR3 contains 15 residues. Here the CDR3 DNA reads TGTGCCATCAGTGAGAGGGCTTCAGGGGACCCACCCCCCCACTTT. It codes for CAISERASGDPPPHF.

Many counts were recorded for this clonotype. The V and J genes are TRBV6-1 and TRBJ1-1; D is perhaps TRBD1 (5 bases). The ends were cut back, 5 bases at V and 5 bases at J, with 15 bases in the middle. Germline assignment: CDR1 MNHNS and CDR2 SASEGT. The CDR3 runs 14 residues. CDR3 sequence: CASSLKGQDTEAFF. The CDR3 bases are TGTGCCAGCAGTCTAAAGGGGCAGGATACTGAAGCTTTCTTT.

The V call is TRBV15, the J call TRBJ2-1; D may be TRBD1 or TRBD2 (5 bases each). From germline, CDR1 is LNHNV and CDR2 YYDKDF (reference sequence). V gave up 0 bases and J gave up 0 bases, with 9 bases separating them. CDR3 length: 16 residues. CDR3 in DNA: TGTGCCACCAGCAGAGATATTGGGACCTCCTACAATGAGCAGTTCTTC. It codes for CATSRDIGTSYNEQFF.

This chain connects TRBV29-1 to TRBJ2-1; TRBD2 aligns across 10 bases. This CDR3 comprises 13 residues. V was clipped by 5 bases and J by 9 bases; unmatched bases: 7. Germline loops: CDR1 SQVTM, CDR2 ANQGSEA. This chain's CDR3 is CSVPSGRSREQFF. In nucleotides, the CDR3 is TGCAGCGTTCCTAGCGGGAGATCCCGTGAGCAGTTCTTC.

This clonotype appeared many times. The CDR3 reads CASRVSGRQRIGTYEQYF. For the CDR3, the DNA is TGTGCCAGCAGAGTGTCCGGGAGACAGCGGATAGGAACCTACGAGCAGTACTTC. The V gene is TRBV6-1, the J gene TRBJ2-7; tentative D call: TRBD2 (6 bases). V gave up 6 bases and J gave up 2 bases, with 26 bases separating them. The CDR3 is 18 amino acids. Germline V gene sequence: CDR1 MNHNS, CDR2 SASEGT.

The chain is built from TRBV7-9 and TRBJ2-1; 9 nucleotides align to TRBD1. V shed 5 bases, J shed 4 bases, and the junction held 3 bases outside the gene matches. Germline CDR1 is SEHNR and CDR2 is FQNEAQ (reference sequence). The CDR3 consists of 14 residues. In DNA, the CDR3 is TGTGCCAGCAGCCCCGGGACAGGGTACAATGAGCAGTTCTTC. This sequence encodes CASSPGTGYNEQFF.